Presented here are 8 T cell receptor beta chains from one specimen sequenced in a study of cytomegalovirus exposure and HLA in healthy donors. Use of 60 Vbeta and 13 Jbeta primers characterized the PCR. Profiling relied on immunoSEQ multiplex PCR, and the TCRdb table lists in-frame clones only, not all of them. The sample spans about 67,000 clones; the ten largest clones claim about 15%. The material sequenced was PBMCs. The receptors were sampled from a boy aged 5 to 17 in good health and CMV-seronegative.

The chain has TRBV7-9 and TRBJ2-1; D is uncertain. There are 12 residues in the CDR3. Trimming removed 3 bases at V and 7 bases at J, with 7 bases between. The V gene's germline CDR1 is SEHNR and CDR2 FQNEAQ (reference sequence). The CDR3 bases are TGTGCCAGCAGCTTGGTGGCAAATGAGCAGTTCTTC. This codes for CASSLVANEQFF.

The CDR3 loop is CASQVQADNEQFF. DNA of the CDR3: TGTGCCAGTCAGGTACAGGCTGACAATGAGCAGTTCTTC. This chain links TRBV6-5 with TRBJ2-1; possible D gene TRBD1, 5 bases. The V gene lost 9 bases and the J gene lost 5 bases, with 14 bases spanning the gap. CDR1 MNHEY and CDR2 SVGAGI come from the germline V gene. The CDR3 consists of 13 residues.

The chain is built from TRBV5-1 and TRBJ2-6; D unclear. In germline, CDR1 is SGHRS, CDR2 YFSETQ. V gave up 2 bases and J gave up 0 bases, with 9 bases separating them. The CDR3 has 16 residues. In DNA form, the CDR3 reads TGCGCCAGCAGCTTAAGACATTCCTCTGGGGCCAACGTCCTGACTTTC. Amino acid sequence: CASSLRHSSGANVLTF.

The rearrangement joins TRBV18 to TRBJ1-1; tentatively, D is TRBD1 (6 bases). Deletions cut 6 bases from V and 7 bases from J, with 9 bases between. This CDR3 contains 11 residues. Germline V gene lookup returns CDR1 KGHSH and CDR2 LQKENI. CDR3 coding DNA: TGTGCCAGCTCCTCACAGGGTGAAGCTTTCTTT. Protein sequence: CASSSQGEAFF.

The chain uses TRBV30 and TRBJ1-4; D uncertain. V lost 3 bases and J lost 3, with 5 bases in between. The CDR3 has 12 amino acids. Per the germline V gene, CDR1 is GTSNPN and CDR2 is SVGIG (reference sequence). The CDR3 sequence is CAWSPANEKLFF. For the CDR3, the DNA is TGTGCCTGGAGCCCAGCTAATGAAAAACTGTTTTTT.

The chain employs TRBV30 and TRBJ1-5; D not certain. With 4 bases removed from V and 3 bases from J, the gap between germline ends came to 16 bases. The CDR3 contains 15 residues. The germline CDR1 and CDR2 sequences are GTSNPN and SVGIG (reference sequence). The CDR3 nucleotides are TGTGCCTGGAATTCCGCCGTTCAGGTCAATCAGCCCCAGCATTTT. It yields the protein CAWNSAVQVNQPQHF.

The CDR3 region is CAISEGGAYTEAFF. For the CDR3, the DNA is TGTGCCATCAGTGAAGGGGGCGCTTATACTGAAGCTTTCTTT. The chain links TRBV10-3 to TRBJ1-1, with 7 bases aligning to TRBD1. Germline CDR1 reads ENHRY; CDR2 reads SYGVKD. The CDR3 spans 14 residues. The V gene end was trimmed by 3 bases and the J gene end by 5 bases; junction bases not matched to a gene: 6.

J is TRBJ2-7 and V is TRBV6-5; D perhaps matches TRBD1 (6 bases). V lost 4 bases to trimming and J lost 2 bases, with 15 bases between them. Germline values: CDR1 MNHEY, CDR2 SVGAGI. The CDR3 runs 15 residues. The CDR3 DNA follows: TGTGCCAGCAGTTGGGGGCAGGGCGTCGCCTACGAGCAGTACTTC. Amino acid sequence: CASSWGQGVAYEQYF.